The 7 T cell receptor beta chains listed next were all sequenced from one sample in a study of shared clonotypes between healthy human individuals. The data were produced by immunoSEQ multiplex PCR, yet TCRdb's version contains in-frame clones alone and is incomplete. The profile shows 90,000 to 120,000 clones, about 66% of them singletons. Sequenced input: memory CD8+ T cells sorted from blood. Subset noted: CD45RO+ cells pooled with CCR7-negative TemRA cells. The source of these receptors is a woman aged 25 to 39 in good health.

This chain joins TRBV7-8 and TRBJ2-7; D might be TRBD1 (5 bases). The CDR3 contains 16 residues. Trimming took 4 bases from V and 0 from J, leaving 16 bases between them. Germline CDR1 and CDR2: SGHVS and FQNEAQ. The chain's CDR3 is CASSSTRTRSSYEQYF. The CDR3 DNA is TGTGCCAGCAGCTCGACGAGGACAAGGAGCTCCTACGAGCAGTACTTC.

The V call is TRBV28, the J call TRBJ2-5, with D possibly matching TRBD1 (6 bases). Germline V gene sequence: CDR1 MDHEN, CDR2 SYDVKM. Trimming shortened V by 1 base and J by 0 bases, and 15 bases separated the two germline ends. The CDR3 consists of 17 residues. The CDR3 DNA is TGTGCCAGCAGTTTATCCTACAGGGAAGCCGACCAAGAGACCCAGTACTTC. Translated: CASSLSYREADQETQYF.

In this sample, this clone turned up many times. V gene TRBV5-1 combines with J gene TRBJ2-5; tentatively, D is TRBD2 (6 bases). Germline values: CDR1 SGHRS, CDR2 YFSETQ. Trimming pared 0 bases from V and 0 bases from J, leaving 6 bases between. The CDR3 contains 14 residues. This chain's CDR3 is CASSLGTNQETQYF. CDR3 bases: TGCGCCAGCAGCTTGGGGACTAACCAAGAGACCCAGTACTTC.

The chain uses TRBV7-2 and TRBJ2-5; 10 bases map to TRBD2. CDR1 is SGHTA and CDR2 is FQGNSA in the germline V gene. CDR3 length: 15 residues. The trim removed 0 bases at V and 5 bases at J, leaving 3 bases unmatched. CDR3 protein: CASSLALAGAETQYF. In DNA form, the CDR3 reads TGTGCCAGCAGCTTAGCCCTAGCGGGGGCGGAGACCCAGTACTTC.

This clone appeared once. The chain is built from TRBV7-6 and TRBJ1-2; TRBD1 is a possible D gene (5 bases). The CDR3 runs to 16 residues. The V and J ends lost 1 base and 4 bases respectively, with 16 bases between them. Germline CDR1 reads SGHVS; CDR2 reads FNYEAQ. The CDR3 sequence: CASSLGGAPYSYGYTF. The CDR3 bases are TGTGCCAGCAGCTTAGGAGGGGCCCCCTATAGCTATGGCTACACCTTC.

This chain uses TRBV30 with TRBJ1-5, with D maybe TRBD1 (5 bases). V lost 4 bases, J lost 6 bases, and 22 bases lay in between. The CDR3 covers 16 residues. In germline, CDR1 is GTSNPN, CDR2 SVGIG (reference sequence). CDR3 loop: CAWTVGLGRQRQPQHF. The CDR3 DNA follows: TGTGCCTGGACAGTCGGCCTAGGACGACAGCGTCAGCCCCAGCATTTT.

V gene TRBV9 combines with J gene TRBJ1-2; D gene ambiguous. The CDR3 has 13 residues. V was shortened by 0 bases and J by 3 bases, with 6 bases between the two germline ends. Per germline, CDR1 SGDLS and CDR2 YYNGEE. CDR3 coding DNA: TGTGCCAGCAGCGTAGCCGGAGACTATGGCTACACCTTC. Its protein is CASSVAGDYGYTF.